The 6 T cell receptor beta chains below all came from one sample that was sequenced in a study of OX40 agonist ivuxolimab in advanced cancers. Generated by immunoSEQ multiplex PCR, the TCRdb table keeps only in-frame clones and is missing some. The sample carries roughly 80,000 clones, roughly 84% recorded once. The sequencing here drew on CD4+ or CD8+ T cells sorted from blood, taken in a trial of the OX40 agonist ivuxolimab. These TCRs come from an adult with an advanced solid tumor such as melanoma, head and neck, liver or kidney cancer.

This rearrangement joins TRBV29-1 to TRBJ2-1; 7 nucleotides agree with TRBD2. In germline, CDR1 is SQVTM, CDR2 ANQGSEA. The CDR3 contains 18 residues. V gave up 7 bases and J gave up 1 base; unmatched junction bases: 19. The CDR3 nucleotides read TGCAGCGCCCAACCTGTCGAGGGCGGGAGAGGGTCCTACAATGAGCAGTTCTTC. Protein sequence: CSAQPVEGGRGSYNEQFF.

V gene TRBV14 combines with J gene TRBJ2-2, with D perhaps TRBD2 (6 bases). This CDR3 spans 14 amino acids. Germline CDR1 is SGHDN and CDR2 is FVKESK. V was shortened by 6 bases and J by 7 bases, with 15 bases between the two germline ends. The CDR3 nucleotides read TGTGCCAGCAGTCGTATAGCGGACGGCGGGGAGCTGTTTTTT. Its translation: CASSRIADGGELFF.

This clone was recorded only once. This sequence joins TRBV5-5 and TRBJ1-6; TRBD1 matches at 7 bases. V gave up 1 base and J gave up 0 bases; unmatched junction bases: 7. Germline lookup yields CDR1 SGHKS and CDR2 YYEKEE (reference sequence). The CDR3 runs to 18 residues. This CDR3 is CASSLSEGASSYNSPLHF. CDR3 coding DNA: TGTGCCAGCAGCTTGTCGGAGGGGGCGAGCTCCTATAATTCACCCCTCCACTTT. Full variable domain (outside the CDR3, taken from reference TRBV5-5 and TRBJ1-6): DAGVTQSPTHLIKTRGQQVTLRCSPISGHKSVSWYQQVLGQGPQFIFQYYEKEERGRGNFPDRFSARQFPNYSSELNVNALLLGDSALYLCASSLSEGASSYNSPLHFGNGTRLTVT.

The rearrangement links TRBV6-5 to TRBJ2-5; TRBD2 is a possible D gene (5 bases). Germline-derived CDR1 and CDR2 are MNHEY and SVGAGI. The V and J ends lost 4 bases and 3 bases respectively, with 9 bases between them. This CDR3 is 13 amino acids long. CDR3 loop: CASSSSGEETQYF. CDR3 in DNA: TGTGCCAGCAGTTCCAGCGGCGAAGAGACCCAGTACTTC.

This sequence joins TRBV5-4 and TRBJ2-5; D possibly uses TRBD1 or TRBD2 (6 bases each). V was trimmed by 4 bases and J by 0 bases, leaving 10 bases between them. There are 14 residues in the CDR3. Per germline, CDR1 SGHNT and CDR2 YYREEE (reference sequence). The CDR3 DNA reads TGTGCCAGCAGCGGGGGGCGGGACCAAGAGACCCAGTACTTC. It is translated as CASSGGRDQETQYF.

The chain recombines TRBV5-6 with TRBJ2-7; D uncertain. Looked up from germline, CDR1 is SGHDT and CDR2 is YYEEEE. The CDR3 length is 13 residues. Trimming cost V 6 bases and J 0 bases, with 10 bases left between them. The CDR3 sequence: CASTDTHSYEQYF. CDR3 DNA: TGTGCCAGCACCGACACTCACTCCTACGAGCAGTACTTC. Full variable domain (remainder filled in from reference TRBV5-6 and TRBJ2-7): DAGVTQSPTHLIKTRGQQVTLRCSPKSGHDTVSWYQQALGQGPQFIFQYYEEEERQRGNFPDRFSGHQFPNYSSELNVNALLLGDSALYLCASTDTHSYEQYFGPGTRLTVT.